This T cell receptor beta chain derives from a study of shared clonotypes between healthy human individuals. General observations from the study: Naive subsets typically showed greater estimated richness than memory subsets.

Naive CD8 populations comprised CD45RO-negative cells positively selected for CCR7, excluding terminally differentiated effector memory CD45RA+ cells. As for this clone: The antigen remains undetermined.

The repertoire was sequenced with immunoSEQ multiplex PCR; TCRdb's copy has only in-frame clones and lacks some. The table lists about 2.2 million clones, about 93% of them singletons, with under 2% in the top ten. The sample taken for sequencing was naive CD8+ T cells from PBMCs. This clonotype originated in a man in his late teens or twenties in good health. Some clones in this sample may be carry-over from other donors' samples.

CDR3 nucleotide sequence: TGTGCCAGCAGTGAATCTGGTTTTGGGCAGAGCTCTGGAAACACCATATATTTT. Amino acid sequence: CASSESGFGQSSGNTIYF. This sequence joins TRBV25-1 and TRBJ1-3; no definite D call. From germline, CDR1 is MGHDK and CDR2 SYGVNS. Trimming took 1 base from V and 0 from J, leaving 16 bases between them. The CDR3 loop spans 18 amino acids.